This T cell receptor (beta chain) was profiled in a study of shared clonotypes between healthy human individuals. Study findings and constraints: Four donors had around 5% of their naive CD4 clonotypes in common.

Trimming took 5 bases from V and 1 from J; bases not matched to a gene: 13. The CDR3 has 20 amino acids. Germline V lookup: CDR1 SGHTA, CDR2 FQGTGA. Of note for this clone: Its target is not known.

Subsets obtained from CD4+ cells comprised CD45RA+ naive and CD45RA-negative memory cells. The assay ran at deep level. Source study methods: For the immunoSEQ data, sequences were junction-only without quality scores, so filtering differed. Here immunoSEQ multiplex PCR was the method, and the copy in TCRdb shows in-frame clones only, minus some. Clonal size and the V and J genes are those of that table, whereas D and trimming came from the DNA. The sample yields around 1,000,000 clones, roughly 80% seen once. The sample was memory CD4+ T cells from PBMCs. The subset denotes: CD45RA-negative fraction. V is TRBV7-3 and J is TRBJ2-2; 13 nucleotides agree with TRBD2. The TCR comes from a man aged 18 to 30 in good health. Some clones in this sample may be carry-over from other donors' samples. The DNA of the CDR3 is TGTGCCAGCAGCCCGTTCAGGACTAGCGGGAGCCTGGGGAACACCGGGGAGCTGTTTTTT. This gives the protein CASSPFRTSGSLGNTGELFF.